Sequencing of this T cell receptor beta chain was carried out in a study of CD8+CD57+ T cells in acquired aplastic anemia. The germline CDR1 and CDR2 sequences are LNHNV and YYDKDF (reference sequence). The V and J ends lost 0 bases and 4 bases respectively, with 13 bases between them. The CDR3 covers 16 residues. The patients chosen for sequencing had shown expansion of CD8+CD57+ cells (detected by flow cytometry). This clonotype was counted at least ten times. It was genomic DNA that served as the template for profiling TCR beta VDJ and CDR3. TCRdb fed the reads into MiXCR, producing one record per CDR3 protein. The sample gives more than 70,000 distinct CDR3 sequences, around 70% of which show up once; 80% to 90% is in the top ten.

The sequenced sample was sorted CD4+, CD8+, or CD8+CD57+ T cells (not recorded which) from PBMCs. This clonotype was sampled from a human donor with aplastic anemia. The chain is built from TRBV15 and TRBJ1-5; D possibly corresponds to TRBD1 (5 bases). CDR3 region: CATSRDHGATNQPQHF. DNA for the CDR3: TGTGCCACCAGCAGAGATCACGGGGCGACTAATCAGCCCCAGCATTTT.